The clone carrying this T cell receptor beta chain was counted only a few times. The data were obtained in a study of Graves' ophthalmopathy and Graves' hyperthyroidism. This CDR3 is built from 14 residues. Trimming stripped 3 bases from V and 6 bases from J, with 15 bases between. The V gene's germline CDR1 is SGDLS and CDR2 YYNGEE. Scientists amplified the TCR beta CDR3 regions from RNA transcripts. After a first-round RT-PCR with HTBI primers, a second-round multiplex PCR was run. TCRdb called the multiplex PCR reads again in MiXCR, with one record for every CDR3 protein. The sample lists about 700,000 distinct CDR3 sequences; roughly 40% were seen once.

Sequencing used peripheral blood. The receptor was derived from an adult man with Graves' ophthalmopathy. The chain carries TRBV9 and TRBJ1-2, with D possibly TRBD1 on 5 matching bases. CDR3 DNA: TGTGCCAGCAGCGCAGGTACCGGGGCTCATGGCTACACCTTC. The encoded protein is CASSAGTGAHGYTF.